The 32 T cell receptor beta chains below come from one sample, sequenced in a study of post-analysis software for immune sequencing data. Which antigens these TCRs recognize remains unknown. Study-level findings and limits: TRBV5-6, TRBV5-1 and TRBV20-1 were among 4 or 5 TRBV segments more frequent in patients than controls.

Presence of unique molecular identifiers characterized the TCR beta cDNA libraries. TCRdb redid the calling of the PCR reads with MiXCR, one entry per CDR3 protein. The sample lists some 800,000 distinct CDR3 sequences; just over 45% were seen once. Sequencing was performed on blood. Receptor source: a girl aged 10 to 17 with multiple sclerosis.

On this clonotype itself: The junction shows a germline mismatch at one end, possibly a read error. The chain combines TRBV5-1 with TRBJ2-1; D ambiguous. The CDR3 sequence is 11 residues long. Germline values: CDR1 SGHRS, CDR2 YFSETQ. Written as DNA, the CDR3 is TGCGCCAGCAACTTGGCCAATGAGCAGTTCTTC. Its protein is CASNLANEQFF. Together with reference TRBV5-1 and TRBJ2-1, the CDR3 gives the full variable domain: KAGVTQTPRYLIKTRGQQVTLSCSPISGHRSVSWYQQTPGQGLQFLFEYFSETQRNKGNFPGRFSGRQFSNSRSEMNVSTLELGDSALYLCASNLANEQFFGPGTRLTVL.

This clonotype was recorded a few times. J is TRBJ2-7 and V is TRBV13; 11 bases agree with TRBD2. Germline V gene data show CDR1 as PRHDT and CDR2 as FYEKMQ (reference sequence). The V segment lost 5 bases and the J segment 4 bases; nucleotides outside the gene matches: 7. The CDR3 consists of 15 residues. This CDR3 is CASSLAGGMRYEQYF. CDR3 bases: TGTGCCAGCAGCCTAGCGGGAGGAATGAGATACGAGCAGTACTTC.

The rearrangement links TRBV12-3 or TRBV12-4 to TRBJ1-2, with a tentative D call TRBD1 (6 bases). This CDR3 comprises 11 residues. V shed 7 bases and J shed 7 bases, with 10 bases lying between them. The CDR3 DNA reads as TGTGCCAGCATGGGGGCGCGTGGCTACACCTTC. Its protein is CASMGARGYTF.

This chain connects TRBV20-1 to TRBJ1-2, with no clear D. CDR3 length equals 11 residues. CDR1 is DFQATT, CDR2 SNEGSKA, per germline (reference sequence). V lost 3 bases, J lost 8 bases, and 10 bases lay in between. The CDR3 region is CSARTLTGYTF. The CDR3 coding sequence is TGCAGTGCTAGGACCTTGACGGGCTACACCTTC.

This clonotype has just a few counts. This chain uses TRBV5-1 with TRBJ2-5; D is ambiguous. The CDR3 extends over 15 amino acids. The germline V gene has CDR1 SGHRS and CDR2 YFSETQ. V was cut by 3 bases and J by 2 bases, with 14 bases left in between. The CDR3 bases are TGCGCCAGCAGCTCCCGAACCCCGTGGCAAGAGACCCAGTACTTC. It translates to CASSSRTPWQETQYF. The variable domain in full, with the rest retrieved from reference TRBV5-1 and TRBJ2-5, is KAGVTQTPRYLIKTRGQQVTLSCSPISGHRSVSWYQQTPGQGLQFLFEYFSETQRNKGNFPGRFSGRQFSNSRSEMNVSTLELGDSALYLCASSSRTPWQETQYFGPGTRLLVL.

The sample holds a few counts of this clonotype. At one of its ends the junction is not consistent with the germline gene, which may arise from a read error. The gene calls are TRBV6-1 and TRBJ2-1, with D possibly being TRBD1 or TRBD2 (6 bases each). The CDR3 runs 14 residues. The germline CDR1 and CDR2 sequences are MNHNS and SASEGT. The CDR3 is CASSGGGSYNEQFF. The CDR3 bases are TGCGCCAGCAGCGGAGGGGGGTCCTACAATGAGCAGTTCTTC.

This chain connects TRBV7-3 to TRBJ2-3, with D perhaps matching TRBD2 (5 bases). Trimming removed 6 bases at V and 6 bases at J, with 16 bases between. Germline lookup yields CDR1 SGHTA and CDR2 FQGTGA. The CDR3 loop spans 14 amino acids. CDR3 sequence: CASSPSGGSDTQYF. In DNA form, the CDR3 reads TGTGCCAGCAGTCCCTCAGGCGGGTCGGATACGCAGTATTTT.

V gene TRBV9 combines with J gene TRBJ2-1; 8 nucleotides agree with TRBD2. CDR3 length: 14 residues. CDR1 SGDLS and CDR2 YYNGEE come from the germline V gene. V was pared by 0 bases and J by 6 bases, with 2 bases of the junction left unmatched. The CDR3 DNA is TGTGCCAGCAGCGTAGACGGGAGGGCCAATGAGCAGTTCTTC. Translation gives CASSVDGRANEQFF.

This chain joins TRBV29-1 and TRBJ2-3, with a tentative D call TRBD2 (5 bases). The CDR3 is 12 amino acids. Deletions cut 3 bases from V and 5 bases from J, with 9 bases between. Germline V gene lookup returns CDR1 SQVTM and CDR2 ANQGSEA. The CDR3 bases are TGCAGCGTTGAGGGGAGAGGAGATACGCAGTATTTT. Protein sequence: CSVEGRGDTQYF.

This chain uses TRBV12-3 or TRBV12-4 with TRBJ2-7; D possibly uses TRBD1 or TRBD2 (6 bases each). V was cut by 7 bases and J by 2 bases, with 15 bases left in between. The CDR3 runs to 14 residues. Written as DNA, the CDR3 is TGTGCCAGCATGCTTACAGGGAGGCCCTACGAGCAGTACTTC. It encodes CASMLTGRPYEQYF.

The chain has TRBV13 and TRBJ2-1; 9 nucleotides agree with TRBD2. Germline V CDR1 and CDR2: PRHDT, FYEKMQ (reference sequence). V lost 1 base to trimming and J lost 3 bases; unmatched junction nucleotides: 4. This CDR3 comprises 16 residues. The CDR3 loop is CASSLVASGVYNEQFF. The DNA of the CDR3 is TGTGCCAGCAGCTTAGTTGCTAGCGGGGTCTACAATGAGCAGTTCTTC.

V gene TRBV5-1 combines with J gene TRBJ2-3, with TRBD1 as a possible D gene (6 bases). V lost 3 bases and J lost 6, with 14 bases in between. The CDR3 runs 14 residues. Germline CDR1 SGHRS, CDR2 YFSETQ. The CDR3 here is CASSSYQGQDTQYF. CDR3 nucleotides: TGCGCCAGCAGCTCGTACCAGGGGCAGGATACGCAGTATTTT. The complete variable domain, with remaining parts taken from reference TRBV5-1 and TRBJ2-3, reads KAGVTQTPRYLIKTRGQQVTLSCSPISGHRSVSWYQQTPGQGLQFLFEYFSETQRNKGNFPGRFSGRQFSNSRSEMNVSTLELGDSALYLCASSSYQGQDTQYFGPGTRLTVL.

The chain is built from TRBV29-1 and TRBJ2-6, with unresolved D. The CDR3 covers 16 residues. Germline V CDR1 and CDR2: SQVTM, ANQGSEA. Trimming removed 3 bases from V and 0 bases from J, with 12 bases in between. The CDR3 coding sequence is TGCAGCGTTGAGAGTCCGGGTGGCTCTGGGGCCAACGTCCTGACTTTC. Its translation: CSVESPGGSGANVLTF.

The chain uses TRBV20-1 and TRBJ2-3; D assignment may be TRBD1 or TRBD2 (6 bases each). Germline CDR1 is DFQATT and CDR2 is SNEGSKA (reference sequence). V lost 7 bases, J lost 2 bases, and 13 bases lay in between. The CDR3 has 13 amino acids. CDR3: CSVGGTITDTQYF. The DNA of the CDR3 is TGCAGTGTGGGCGGGACAATCACAGATACGCAGTATTTT.

This chain joins TRBV28 and TRBJ2-7; TRBD2 aligns across 7 bases. Germline-derived CDR1 and CDR2 are MDHEN and SYDVKM. CDR3 length: 14 residues. The trim removed 8 bases at V and 3 bases at J, leaving 10 bases unmatched. The CDR3 region is CASGLRGGVYEQYF. The DNA for the CDR3 is TGTGCCAGCGGCCTGAGGGGAGGGGTCTACGAGCAGTACTTC.

The chain links TRBV7-9 to TRBJ2-7; 13 positions match TRBD2. The CDR3 is 16 amino acids. With 8 bases clipped from V and 2 bases from J, the junction kept 9 bases outside the gene matches. CDR1 and CDR2 (germline): SEHNR, FQNEAQ (reference sequence). This CDR3 reads CASGTSGKQTTYEQYF. CDR3 DNA sequence: TGTGCCAGCGGGACTAGCGGGAAACAAACTACCTACGAGCAGTACTTC. The full variable domain, in which reference TRBV7-9 and TRBJ2-7 provide the parts outside the CDR3, is DTGVSQNPRHKITKRGQNVTFRCDPISEHNRLYWYRQTLGQGPEFLTYFQNEAQLEKSRLLSDRFSAERPKGSFSTLEIQRTEQGDSAMYLCASGTSGKQTTYEQYFGPGTRLTVT.

The chain is built from TRBV20-1 and TRBJ2-3, with 11 positions matching TRBD2. V trimming: 4 bases; J trimming: 4 bases; junction bases outside the gene matches: 10. The germline CDR1 and CDR2 sequences are DFQATT and SNEGSKA (reference sequence). The CDR3 length is 16 residues. This CDR3 is CSATRYSGRAADTQYF. The CDR3 DNA sequence: TGCAGTGCTACCCGTTATAGCGGGAGGGCGGCAGATACGCAGTATTTT.

V gene TRBV9 combines with J gene TRBJ2-3; TRBD2 agrees at 8 bases. Germline lookup yields CDR1 SGDLS and CDR2 YYNGEE. CDR3 length: 18 residues. V shed 4 bases, J shed 5 bases, and the junction held 18 bases outside the gene matches. CDR3 region: CASSPYSPSGSYVDTQYF. The CDR3 DNA reads TGTGCCAGCAGCCCATATTCCCCGAGCGGGAGTTATGTAGATACGCAGTATTTT.

This clonotype has more than one count but fewer than ten. The V gene is TRBV12-3 or TRBV12-4, the J gene TRBJ2-3; D unclear. The ends were cut back, 1 base at V and 6 bases at J, with 5 bases in the middle. The CDR3 runs 12 residues. CDR3 loop: CASSLDEDTQYF. The CDR3 nucleotides are TGTGCCAGCAGTTTAGATGAGGATACGCAGTATTTT.

The chain is built from TRBV20-1 and TRBJ1-1; no firm D call. The CDR3 runs 13 residues. Germline V lookup: CDR1 DFQATT, CDR2 SNEGSKA (reference sequence). The CDR3 DNA reads as TGCAGGGCGGTCGGTGGGAGGCCCACTGAAGCTTTCTTT. This sequence encodes CRAVGGRPTEAFF.

This clonotype was seen only a few times. The chain employs TRBV5-1 and TRBJ2-7, with no clear D. Germline CDR1 reads SGHRS; CDR2 reads YFSETQ. The CDR3 totals 15 residues. Between the trimmed V and J ends, which lost 0 bases and 0 bases, there was a span of 10 bases. The CDR3 sequence: CASSLGAGFSYEQYF. The CDR3 nucleotides are TGCGCCAGCAGCTTGGGGGCTGGGTTCTCCTACGAGCAGTACTTC.

The gene calls are TRBV7-8 and TRBJ2-4, with no clear D. Germline V gives CDR1 SGHVS, CDR2 FQNEAQ. V was trimmed by 1 base and J by 3 bases, leaving 7 bases between them. CDR3 length equals 14 residues. The CDR3 loop is CASSLEHVKNIQYF. The CDR3 coding sequence is TGTGCCAGCAGCTTAGAACACGTCAAAAACATTCAGTACTTC.

The chain uses TRBV29-1 and TRBJ2-3; TRBD1 is a possible D gene (5 bases). Trimming took off 8 bases at V and 1 base at J, with 13 bases between the two ends. CDR3 size: 13 residues. Germline V gene lookup returns CDR1 SQVTM and CDR2 ANQGSEA. In DNA, the CDR3 is TGCAGCCTGCTAGGGGTAGGCACAGATACGCAGTATTTT. This translates into CSLLGVGTDTQYF.

As for this clonotype: An end of the junction differs from the germline gene, which may be a read error. V is TRBV20-1 and J is TRBJ2-3, with TRBD2 matching 7 bases. There are 15 residues in the CDR3. Per germline, CDR1 DFQATT and CDR2 SNEGSKA (reference sequence). The CDR3 nucleotides read TGCAGTGCTAGAGATCGAAGGACGGCGGGAGATACGCGGTATTTT. Translated: CSARDRRTAGDTRYF.

V and J are TRBV9 and TRBJ2-1, with no clear D. Germline V gene data show CDR1 as SGDLS and CDR2 as YYNGEE. The V and J ends lost 6 bases and 6 bases respectively, with 16 bases between them. The CDR3 is 14 residues long. CDR3 sequence (DNA): TGTGCCAGCACCAAACGTGAGTTTTCCAATGAGCAGTTCTTC. Translating gives CASTKREFSNEQFF. The variable domain in full, completed from reference TRBV9 and TRBJ2-1, reads DSGVTQTPKHLITATGQRVTLRCSPRSGDLSVYWYQQSLDQGLQFLIQYYNGEERAKGNILERFSAQQFPDLHSELNLSSLELGDSALYFCASTKREFSNEQFFGPGTRLTVL.

The chain has TRBV10-3 and TRBJ2-7; D unclear. The germline CDR1 and CDR2 sequences are ENHRY and SYGVKD. The CDR3 consists of 13 residues. V was cut by 6 bases and J by 6 bases, with 15 bases left in between. The CDR3 nucleotides read TGTGCCATCAGGGCCGTCAACCCTCTCGAGCAGTACTTC. This gives the protein CAIRAVNPLEQYF.

This clonotype was counted only a few times. The genes are TRBV7-2 and TRBJ2-3, with a weak D call TRBD2 (6 bases). V was shortened by 2 bases and J by 4 bases, with 10 bases between the two germline ends. This CDR3 region has 14 residues. Looked up from germline, CDR1 is SGHTA and CDR2 is FQGNSA. Here the CDR3 reads CASSLFSGPDTQYF. DNA for the CDR3: TGTGCCAGCAGCTTATTTAGCGGCCCAGATACGCAGTATTTT.

A note on this clonotype: This CDR3 fails to terminate in the conserved phenylalanine or tryptophan, so it likely reflects a read error. The rearrangement uses TRBV20-1 and TRBJ2-1; 13 positions match TRBD2. There are 13 residues in the CDR3. The V segment lost 6 bases and the J segment 8 bases; nucleotides outside the gene matches: 4. Looked up from germline, CDR1 is DFQATT and CDR2 is SNEGSKA (reference sequence). Here the CDR3 reads CSARTSGSDEQFV. The DNA for the CDR3 is TGCAGTGCCCGGACTAGCGGGAGCGATGAGCAGTTCGTC.

This clonotype occurred a few times. The rearrangement joins TRBV10-3 to TRBJ2-1; TRBD2 agrees at 11 bases. The CDR3 runs to 16 residues. J was trimmed by 9 bases and V by 5 bases; bases with no gene match: 12. Germline V gene sequence: CDR1 ENHRY, CDR2 SYGVKD. CDR3: CAISPGLAVGGGEQFF. CDR3 DNA sequence: TGTGCCATCAGTCCGGGACTAGCGGTCGGTGGGGGTGAGCAGTTCTTC.

The chain uses TRBV6-5 and TRBJ2-1, with D possibly TRBD2 on 6 matching bases. This CDR3 comprises 13 residues. Per germline, CDR1 MNHEY and CDR2 SVGAGI. The ends were cut back, 8 bases at V and 8 bases at J, with 16 bases in the middle. The CDR3 protein is CASVPLGGHEQFF. The CDR3 nucleotides are TGTGCCAGCGTACCCCTGGGGGGACATGAGCAGTTCTTC.

On this clonotype: A junction boundary mismatches the germline segment, possibly from a read error. The chain employs TRBV2 and TRBJ2-7; D is undetermined. The V gene's germline CDR1 is SNHLY and CDR2 FYNNEI. CDR3 length equals 8 residues. The CDR3 DNA reads TGTGCCAGCAGTGACCATGACTTC. Protein product: CASSDHDF.

This sequence joins TRBV7-3 and TRBJ2-7; weak D call: TRBD2 (5 bases). Germline CDR1 SGHTA, CDR2 FQGTGA. This CDR3 is built from 13 residues. Trimming stripped 3 bases from V and 9 bases from J, with 15 bases between. CDR3 DNA sequence: TGTGCCAGCAGCTTCCGGGCCCTAGCCCCGCAGTACTTC. This codes for CASSFRALAPQYF.